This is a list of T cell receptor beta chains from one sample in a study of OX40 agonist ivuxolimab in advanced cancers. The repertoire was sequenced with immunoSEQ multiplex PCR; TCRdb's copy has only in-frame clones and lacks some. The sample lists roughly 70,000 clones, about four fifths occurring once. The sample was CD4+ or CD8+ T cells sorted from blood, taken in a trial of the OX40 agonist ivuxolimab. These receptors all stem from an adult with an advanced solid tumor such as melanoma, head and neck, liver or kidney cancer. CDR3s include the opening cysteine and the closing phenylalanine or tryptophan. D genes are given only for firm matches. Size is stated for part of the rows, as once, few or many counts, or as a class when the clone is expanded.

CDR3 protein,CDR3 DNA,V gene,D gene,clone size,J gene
CASSQEMVSPLHF,TGTGCCAGCAGCCAAGAAATGGTTTCACCCCTCCACTTT,TRBV14,.,.,TRBJ1-6
CASSYGVVSTEAFF,TGTGCCAGCAGTTACGGGGTGGTTTCTACTGAAGCTTTCTTT,TRBV6-6,.,.,TRBJ1-1
CSASGTDTQYF,TGCAGCGCCTCGGGCACAGATACGCAGTATTTT,TRBV29-1,.,.,TRBJ2-3
CATSRDALRRVSSYNEQFF,TGTGCCACCAGCAGAGATGCCCTTCGGAGGGTGAGCTCCTACAATGAGCAGTTCTTC,TRBV15,.,.,TRBJ2-1
CASKTGVFQETQYF,TGCGCCAGCAAGACAGGGGTGTTTCAAGAGACCCAGTACTTC,TRBV5-1,TRBD1,few,TRBJ2-5
CASSPPGTGFRTEAFF,TGTGCCAGCTCACCACCCGGGACAGGGTTTCGCACTGAAGCTTTCTTT,TRBV18,TRBD1,.,TRBJ1-1
CASSGQGRALREAKNIQYF,TGTGCCAGCAGCGGACAGGGGCGGGCCCTGAGGGAGGCCAAAAACATTCAGTACTTC,TRBV21-1,.,.,TRBJ2-4
CASSEDETARNTIYF,TGTGCCAGCAGTGAAGACGAGACAGCCAGAAACACCATATATTTT,TRBV2,.,.,TRBJ1-3
CASSIAWTSGSANTGELFF,TGTGCCAGTAGTATAGCGTGGACTAGCGGGAGCGCGAACACCGGGGAGCTGTTTTTT,TRBV19,TRBD2,.,TRBJ2-2
CASTETTGSGGYTF,TGTGCCAGTACCGAGACAACAGGGTCGGGTGGCTACACCTTC,TRBV19,.,.,TRBJ1-2
CASSLQGGNTGELFF,TGCGCCAGCAGCTTGCAGGGTGGAAACACCGGGGAGCTGTTTTTT,TRBV5-1,.,.,TRBJ2-2
CASSYPATGNYEQYF,TGTGCCAGCAGCTACCCCGCGACAGGGAACTACGAGCAGTACTTC,TRBV7-9,TRBD1,.,TRBJ2-7
CASSSLGQTYEQYF,TGTGCCAGCAGCTCACTGGGACAGACCTACGAGCAGTACTTC,TRBV7-6,TRBD1,.,TRBJ2-7
CASSQQGRATEAFF,TGTGCCAGTAGCCAACAGGGGCGGGCAACTGAAGCTTTCTTT,TRBV19,TRBD1,.,TRBJ1-1
CAISRAGGQKDTQYF,TGTGCCATCAGTCGGGCGGGGGGGCAGAAAGATACGCAGTATTTT,TRBV6-5,TRBD2,.,TRBJ2-3
CAKDRGRREQYF,TGTGCTAAAGACAGGGGGCGTCGAGAGCAGTACTTC,TRBV19,TRBD1,.,TRBJ2-7
CSIRDTTTNEKLFF,TGCAGCATAAGGGACACAACAACTAATGAAAAACTGTTTTTT,TRBV29-1,.,.,TRBJ1-4
CASSSHNTDTQYF,TGTGCCAGCAGCTCACACAACACAGATACGCAGTATTTT,TRBV7-9,.,.,TRBJ2-3
CAGNSGESNEKLFF,TGTGCCGGGAATTCCGGGGAGAGTAATGAAAAACTGTTTTTT,TRBV6-1,.,.,TRBJ1-4
CASSPASGTVNEKLFF,TGCGCCAGCAGCCCGGCTAGCGGGACAGTTAATGAAAAACTGTTTTTT,TRBV5-1,TRBD1,few,TRBJ1-4
CSAKESYGYTF,TGCAGTGCTAAGGAAAGTTATGGCTACACCTTC,TRBV20-1,.,.,TRBJ1-2
CASSGERTFNQPQHF,TGTGCCAGCAGTGGGGAGCGGACTTTTAATCAGCCCCAGCATTTT,TRBV2,.,.,TRBJ1-5
CASSLADRVAGELFF,TGTGCCAGCAGCTTGGCGGATAGGGTCGCCGGGGAGCTGTTTTTT,TRBV5-7,.,.,TRBJ2-2
CASSLAVGRGYTGELFF,TGTGCCAGCAGCTTAGCGGTAGGGCGGGGGTACACCGGGGAGCTGTTTTTT,TRBV7-2,TRBD2,.,TRBJ2-2
CASSLNRDTEAFF,TGTGCCAGCAGCTTAAACAGGGACACTGAAGCTTTCTTT,TRBV7-9,.,.,TRBJ1-1
CASSLGPDPGEKLFF,TGTGCCAGCAGTTTGGGGCCAGATCCAGGGGAAAAACTGTTTTTT,TRBV27,.,.,TRBJ1-4
CAWSVGGNTIYF,TGTGCCTGGAGTGTGGGGGGAAACACCATATATTTT,TRBV30,.,once,TRBJ1-3
CASTLRTPSGNTIYF,TGTGCCAGTACCCTCCGGACACCCTCTGGAAACACCATATATTTT,TRBV19,.,.,TRBJ1-3
CASSPLLDRGLHEQYF,TGTGCCAGCAGCCCACTCCTGGACAGGGGGCTTCACGAGCAGTACTTC,TRBV2,TRBD1,.,TRBJ2-7
CASSSTGAGELFF,TGTGCCAGCAGCTCAACAGGGGCCGGGGAGCTGTTTTTT,TRBV7-7,TRBD1,few,TRBJ2-2
CASRGGVRTEAFF,TGTGCCAGTAGGGGGGGGGTGAGAACCGAAGCTTTCTTT,TRBV19,.,.,TRBJ1-1
CASKLEGNQPQHF,TGTGCCAGCAAACTCGAGGGCAATCAGCCCCAGCATTTT,TRBV2,.,.,TRBJ1-5
CASSGGQGSYNEQFF,TGCGCCAGCAGCGGCGGACAGGGTTCCTACAATGAGCAGTTCTTC,TRBV5-1,TRBD1,once,TRBJ2-1
CASSDPGGVETQYF,TGTGCCAGCAGTGACCCCGGGGGCGTCGAGACCCAGTACTTC,TRBV6-1,.,.,TRBJ2-5
CASTRDREKLFF,TGTGCCAGCACGCGGGATCGGGAAAAACTGTTTTTT,TRBV6-1,.,.,TRBJ1-4
CASSFLEKGYEQYF,TGTGCCAGCAGCTTTCTAGAGAAGGGCTACGAGCAGTACTTC,TRBV7-6,.,.,TRBJ2-7